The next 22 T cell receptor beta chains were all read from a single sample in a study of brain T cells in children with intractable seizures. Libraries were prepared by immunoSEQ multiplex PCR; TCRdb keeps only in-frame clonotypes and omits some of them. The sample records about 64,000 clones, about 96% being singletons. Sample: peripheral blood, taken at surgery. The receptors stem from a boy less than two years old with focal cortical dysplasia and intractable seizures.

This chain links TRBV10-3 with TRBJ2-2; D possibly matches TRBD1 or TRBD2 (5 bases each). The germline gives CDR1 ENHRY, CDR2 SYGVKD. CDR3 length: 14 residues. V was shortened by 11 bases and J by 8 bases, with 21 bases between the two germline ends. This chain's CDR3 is CAVSSGAYLGELFF. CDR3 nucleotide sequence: TGTGCCGTATCCTCCGGGGCCTACCTTGGGGAGCTGTTTTTT.

The CDR3 sequence: CASSLTSWGEQFF. CDR3 DNA sequence: TGTGCCAGCAGCCTGACTAGCTGGGGTGAGCAGTTCTTC. The chain joins TRBV3-1 (or the pseudogene TRBV3-2) to TRBJ2-1, with TRBD2 identical over 7 bases. With V trimmed by 4 bases and J by 9 bases, 6 bases remained unmatched. Germline-derived CDR1 and CDR2 are LGHDT and YNNKEL (reference sequence). The CDR3 is 13 residues long.

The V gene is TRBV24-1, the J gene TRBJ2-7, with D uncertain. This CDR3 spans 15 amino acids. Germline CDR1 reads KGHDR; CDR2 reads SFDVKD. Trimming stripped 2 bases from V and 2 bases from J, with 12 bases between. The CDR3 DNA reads TGTGCCACCAGTGATTCCCAGGACCCTCCCTACGAGCAGTACTTC. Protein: CATSDSQDPPYEQYF.

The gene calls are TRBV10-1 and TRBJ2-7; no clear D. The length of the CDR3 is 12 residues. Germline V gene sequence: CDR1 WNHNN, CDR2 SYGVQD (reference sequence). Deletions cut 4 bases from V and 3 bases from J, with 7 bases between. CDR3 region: CASSGSGYEQYF. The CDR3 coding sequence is TGCGCCAGCAGTGGGTCAGGCTACGAGCAGTACTTC.

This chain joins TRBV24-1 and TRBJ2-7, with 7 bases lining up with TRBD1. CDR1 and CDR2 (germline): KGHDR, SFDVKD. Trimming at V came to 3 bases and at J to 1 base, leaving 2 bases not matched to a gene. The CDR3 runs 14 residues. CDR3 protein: CATSDQTGSYEQYF. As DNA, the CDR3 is TGTGCCACCAGTGATCAGACAGGGTCCTACGAGCAGTACTTC.

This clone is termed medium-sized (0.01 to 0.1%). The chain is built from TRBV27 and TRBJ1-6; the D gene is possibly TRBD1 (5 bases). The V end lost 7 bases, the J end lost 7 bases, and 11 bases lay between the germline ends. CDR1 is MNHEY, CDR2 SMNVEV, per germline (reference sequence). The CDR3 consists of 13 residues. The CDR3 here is CASIGDWNSPLHF. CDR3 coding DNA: TGTGCCAGCATCGGGGACTGGAATTCACCCCTCCACTTT.

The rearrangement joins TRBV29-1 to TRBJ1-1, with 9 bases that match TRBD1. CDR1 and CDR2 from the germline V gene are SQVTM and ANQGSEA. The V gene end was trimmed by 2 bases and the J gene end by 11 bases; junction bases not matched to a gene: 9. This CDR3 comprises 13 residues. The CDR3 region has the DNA TGCAGCGTTGAAATGGACAGGGGAAGGTGGGCTTTCTTT. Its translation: CSVEMDRGRWAFF.

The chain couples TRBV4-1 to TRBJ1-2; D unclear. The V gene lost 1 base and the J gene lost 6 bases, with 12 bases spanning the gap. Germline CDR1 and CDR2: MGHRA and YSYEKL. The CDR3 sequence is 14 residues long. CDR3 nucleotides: TGCGCCAGCAGCCAAGCCCCCCCCGGGGATGGCTACACCTTC. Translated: CASSQAPPGDGYTF.

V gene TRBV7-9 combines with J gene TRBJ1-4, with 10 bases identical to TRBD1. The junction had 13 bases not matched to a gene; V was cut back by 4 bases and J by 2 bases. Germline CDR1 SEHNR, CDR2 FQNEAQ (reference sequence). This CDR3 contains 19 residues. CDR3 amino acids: CASSSDRDRGILTNEKLFF. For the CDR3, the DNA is TGTGCCAGCAGCTCCGACCGGGACAGGGGAATTCTCACTAATGAAAAACTGTTTTTT.

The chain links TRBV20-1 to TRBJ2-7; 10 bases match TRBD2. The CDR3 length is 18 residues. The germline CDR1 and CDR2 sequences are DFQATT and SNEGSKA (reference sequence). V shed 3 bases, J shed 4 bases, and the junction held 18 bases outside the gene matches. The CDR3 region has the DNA TGCAGTGCTAGTCCGTTGAATCCGCTAGCGGGGGATTTGTACGAGCAGTACTTC. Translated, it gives CSASPLNPLAGDLYEQYF.

The CDR3 DNA reads as TGTGCCAGCAGTTTCTCAGGAAGAAACACTGAAGCTTTCTTT. It is translated as CASSFSGRNTEAFF. The chain carries TRBV28 and TRBJ1-1, with unresolved D. Germline-derived CDR1 and CDR2 are MDHEN and SYDVKM. CDR3 size: 14 residues. V lost 3 bases, J lost 2 bases, and 10 bases lay in between. Full variable domain (remainder filled in from reference TRBV28 and TRBJ1-1): DVKVTQSSRYLVKRTGEKVFLECVQDMDHENMFWYRQDPGLGLRLIYFSYDVKMKEKGDIPEGYSVSREKKERFSLILESASTNQTSMYLCASSFSGRNTEAFFGQGTRLTVV.

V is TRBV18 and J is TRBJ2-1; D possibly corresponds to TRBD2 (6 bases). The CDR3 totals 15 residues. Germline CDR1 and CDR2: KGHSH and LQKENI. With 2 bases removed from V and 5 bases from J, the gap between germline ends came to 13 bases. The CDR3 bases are TGTGCCAGCTCACCAGTTGGCTCGGGGGACAATGAGCAGTTCTTC. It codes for CASSPVGSGDNEQFF.

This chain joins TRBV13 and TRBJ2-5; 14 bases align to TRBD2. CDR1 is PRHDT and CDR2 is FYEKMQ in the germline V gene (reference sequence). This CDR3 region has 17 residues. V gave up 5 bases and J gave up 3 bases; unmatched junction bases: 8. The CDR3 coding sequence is TGTGCCAGCAGCGGTGGACTAGCGGGGGGAAATAAAGAGACCCAGTACTTC. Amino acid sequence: CASSGGLAGGNKETQYF.

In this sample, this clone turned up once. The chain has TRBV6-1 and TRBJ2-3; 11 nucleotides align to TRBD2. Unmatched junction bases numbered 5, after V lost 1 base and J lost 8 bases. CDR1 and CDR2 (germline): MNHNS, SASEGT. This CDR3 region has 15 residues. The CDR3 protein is CASSEGWLAGGTQYF. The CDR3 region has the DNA TGTGCCAGCAGTGAAGGGTGGCTAGCGGGGGGTACGCAGTATTTT.

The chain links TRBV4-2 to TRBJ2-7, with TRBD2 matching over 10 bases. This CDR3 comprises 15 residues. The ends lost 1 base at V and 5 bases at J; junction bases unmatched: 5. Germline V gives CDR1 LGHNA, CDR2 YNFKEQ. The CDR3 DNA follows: TGTGCCAGCAGCCAAGGCTGGACTAGCGGCAACGAGCAGTACTTC. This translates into CASSQGWTSGNEQYF.

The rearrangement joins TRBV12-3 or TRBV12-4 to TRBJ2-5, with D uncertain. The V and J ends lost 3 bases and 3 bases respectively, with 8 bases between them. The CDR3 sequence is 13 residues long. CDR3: CASSLYGKETQYF. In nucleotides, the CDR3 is TGTGCCAGCAGTTTGTATGGAAAAGAGACCCAGTACTTC.

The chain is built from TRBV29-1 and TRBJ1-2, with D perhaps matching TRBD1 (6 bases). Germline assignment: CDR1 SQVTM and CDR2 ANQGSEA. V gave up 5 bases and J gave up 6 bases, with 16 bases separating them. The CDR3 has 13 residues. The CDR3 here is CSVFEGVADGYTF. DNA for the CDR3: TGCAGCGTTTTTGAGGGGGTGGCAGATGGCTACACCTTC.

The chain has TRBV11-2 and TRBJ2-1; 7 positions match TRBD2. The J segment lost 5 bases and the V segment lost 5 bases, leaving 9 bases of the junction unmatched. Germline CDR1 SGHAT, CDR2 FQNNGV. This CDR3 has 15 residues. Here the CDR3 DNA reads TGTGCCAGCAGCCTCCCCAGCGGGGCCGACAATGAGCAGTTCTTC. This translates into CASSLPSGADNEQFF.

CDR3 sequence (DNA): TGTGCCAGCAGCTTAGGGCCCGGGACACACCGTAACTACTTC. Translated: CASSLGPGTHRNYF. The chain links TRBV11-2 to TRBJ2-5; D perhaps matches TRBD1 (6 bases). V was clipped by 1 base and J by 14 bases, with 20 bases between them. The CDR3 sequence is 14 residues long. Per the germline V gene, CDR1 is SGHAT and CDR2 is FQNNGV.

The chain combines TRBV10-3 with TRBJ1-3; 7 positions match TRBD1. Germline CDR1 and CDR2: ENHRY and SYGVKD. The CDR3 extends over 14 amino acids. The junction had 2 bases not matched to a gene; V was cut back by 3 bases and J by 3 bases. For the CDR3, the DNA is TGTGCCATCAGTGATCGGACAGGTGGAAACACCATATATTTT. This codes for CAISDRTGGNTIYF.

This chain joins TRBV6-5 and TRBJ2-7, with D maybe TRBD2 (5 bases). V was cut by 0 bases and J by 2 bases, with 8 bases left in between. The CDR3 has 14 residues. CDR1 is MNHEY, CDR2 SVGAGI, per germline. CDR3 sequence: CASSYSLGAYEQYF. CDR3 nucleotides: TGTGCCAGCAGTTACTCGCTGGGAGCCTACGAGCAGTACTTC.

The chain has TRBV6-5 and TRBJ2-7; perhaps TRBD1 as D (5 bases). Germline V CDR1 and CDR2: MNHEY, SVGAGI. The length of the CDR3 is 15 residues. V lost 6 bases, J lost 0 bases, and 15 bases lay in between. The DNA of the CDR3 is TGTGCCAGCAGGTACCAGACAGAGAGCTCCTACGAGCAGTACTTC. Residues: CASRYQTESSYEQYF.